The source of this TCR beta chain is a study of CD8 T cells in Susac syndrome (dated 2019 in TCRdb). Looking at the study overall: Repertoire sequencing was used to test whether CD8+ T cell activation and differentiation in Susac syndrome was antigen driven. General study outcomes and caveats: The number of individuals in the TCR sequencing and HLA analysis was recognized as being relatively small.

Peripheral blood CD8+ and CD4+ T cells from healthy donors, Susac syndrome patients and multiple sclerosis patients were profiled using high-throughput TCR beta sequencing. Healthy donors were included as age- and sex-matched controls. Bulk CD8+ and CD4+ T cells were purified magnetically by negative isolation, whereas CD8+ TEMRA cells were enriched by FACS. Blood was collected in EDTA tubes and processed within 24 hours, with PBMCs isolated through density gradient centrifugation. PBMCs intended for TCR sequencing were cryopreserved in liquid nitrogen and were subsequently thawed in a 37 degrees C water bath. Purity of sorted or isolated CD4+, CD8+ and CD8+ TEMRA cells was at least 90%. V is cut by 0 bases and J by 5 bases, and the space between the germline ends is 14 bases. The cysteine opens and the phenylalanine closes a CDR3 of 16 amino acids. Left in the record is the CDR3 DNA by itself, 48 bases read in frame from the first base. CDR1 and CDR2 are drawn from the germline V gene: LGHNA, YSLEER.

RNA was extracted with the RNeasy kit and roughly 0.45 to 1 ug was reverse transcribed using random hexamers. TCR beta CDR3 regions were amplified with the immunoSEQ multiplex PCR assay covering 54 Vbeta and 13 Jbeta segments. To correct PCR amplification bias, a synthetic template baseline was used for both primer optimization and computational correction. The source study handled its data this way. Reads were annotated to V, D and J genes according to IMGT and were analyzed with immunoSEQ Analyzer, with only productive sequences retained. To calculate clonality, Shannon entropy was normalized by log2 of the number of productive unique sequences and then subtracted from one. For each patient and control, public and private clones were evaluated within the 100 most prevalent clones. Clones were defined as Susac-specific when absent from the healthy and MS cohorts, from over a thousand published viral clones and from other ImmuneACCESS disease sequences. TCRdb reran the public reads through fastp at Q25 and MiXCR, keeping productive beta chains. Entries that share a CDR3 protein sequence are merged under the most common genes and DNA. The V and J calls come from TCRdb's annotation, not from the publication. This sample has 150,000 to 200,000 distinct CDR3 sequences in its table, and 80% to 95% of those were observed once. Of the sample, 0.1% falls within the top ten clones.

Comment on this clonotype: Its antigen specificity is not known. Base qualities are missing; no much larger clone stands one base away.

Recombination connected TRBV4-3 to TRBJ2-1, with TRBD2 perhaps the D gene, on 7 matching bases. The sequence came from a human donor in good health. What was sequenced was CD4+ T cells from PBMCs. The CDR3 amino acid sequence is: CASSQEIRGGHNEQFF. At the DNA level, the sequence is TGCGCCAGCAGCCAAGAAATTCGCGGGGGCCACAATGAGCAGTTCTTC.